Listed below are T cell receptor beta chains from one sample, sequenced in a study of control samples from healthy donors and cancer patients. Clones were sequenced by immunoSEQ multiplex PCR, and TCRdb holds only the in-frame ones, with some missing. The sample holds 120,000 or so clones, 80% to 95% seen once. Sequencing input: blood. The receptors shown here come from a man between 18 and 35 years old in good health. Both conserved end residues are part of each CDR3. A D gene is named only where the DNA matches it firmly. Size tells how often a clone was seen (once, few, many) or the class of an expanded clone, and some rows leave it out.

len: 9; d_gene: TRBD2; v_gene: TRBV27; abundance: NA; j_gene: TRBJ2-7; CDR3aa: CASRGVQYF; CDR3nt: TGTGCCAGCCGGGGGGTGCAGTACTTC
len: 16; d_gene: NA; v_gene: TRBV21-1; abundance: NA; j_gene: TRBJ2-4; CDR3aa: CASSKGKGPDFGIQYF; CDR3nt: TGTGCCAGCAGCAAAGGTAAGGGTCCGGACTTTGGGATTCAGTACTTC
len: 14; d_gene: NA; v_gene: TRBV7-9; abundance: NA; j_gene: TRBJ2-1; CDR3aa: CASSSSRANNEQFF; CDR3nt: TGTGCCAGCAGCTCGAGCAGGGCCAACAATGAGCAGTTCTTC
len: 17; d_gene: NA; v_gene: TRBV11-3; abundance: NA; j_gene: TRBJ2-3; CDR3aa: CASSLDLSPTSTDTQYF; CDR3nt: TGTGCCAGCAGCTTAGATCTATCGCCGACAAGCACAGATACGCAGTATTTT
len: 16; d_gene: TRBD2; v_gene: TRBV6-2/TRBV6-3; abundance: NA; j_gene: TRBJ2-4; CDR3aa: CASSYSGGIGKNIQYF; CDR3nt: TGTGCCAGCAGTTACAGCGGGGGGATCGGCAAAAACATTCAGTACTTC
len: 14; d_gene: TRBD1; v_gene: TRBV7-3; abundance: NA; j_gene: TRBJ2-1; CDR3aa: CASSLNPGGNEQFF; CDR3nt: TGTGCCAGCAGCTTAAATCCAGGGGGCAATGAGCAGTTCTTC
len: 18; d_gene: TRBD2; v_gene: TRBV4-1; abundance: NA; j_gene: TRBJ2-3; CDR3aa: CASSQERKAGLSTDTQYF; CDR3nt: TGCGCCAGCAGCCAAGAGAGAAAAGCGGGACTATCCACAGATACGCAGTATTTT
len: 12; d_gene: NA; v_gene: TRBV13; abundance: once; j_gene: TRBJ1-6; CDR3aa: CASTSAHSPLHF; CDR3nt: TGTGCCAGCACCTCGGCCCATTCACCCCTCCACTTT
len: 13; d_gene: NA; v_gene: TRBV12-3/TRBV12-4; abundance: once; j_gene: TRBJ1-1; CDR3aa: CASSQNRGTEAFF; CDR3nt: TGTGCCAGCAGTCAGAATCGGGGAACTGAAGCTTTCTTT
len: 17; d_gene: TRBD1; v_gene: TRBV2; abundance: NA; j_gene: TRBJ2-1; CDR3aa: CASSEPARTGGKRVQFF; CDR3nt: TGTGCCAGCAGTGAGCCCGCGCGGACAGGGGGCAAGAGGGTGCAGTTCTTC
len: 14; d_gene: TRBD2; v_gene: TRBV2; abundance: once; j_gene: TRBJ2-1; CDR3aa: CASSVASGGPKQFF; CDR3nt: TGTGCCAGCAGTGTGGCTAGCGGGGGCCCAAAGCAGTTCTTC
len: 15; d_gene: TRBD1; v_gene: TRBV7-9; abundance: NA; j_gene: TRBJ2-1; CDR3aa: CASSTTGLGYNEQFF; CDR3nt: TGTGCCAGCAGCACGACAGGGCTCGGATACAATGAGCAGTTCTTC
len: 12; d_gene: NA; v_gene: TRBV13; abundance: NA; j_gene: TRBJ2-2; CDR3aa: CASSSNGGELFF; CDR3nt: TGTGCCAGCAGCTCTAATGGCGGGGAGCTGTTTTTT
len: 12; d_gene: NA; v_gene: TRBV6-6; abundance: NA; j_gene: TRBJ1-5; CDR3aa: CASNQGDQPQHF; CDR3nt: TGTGCCAGCAATCAAGGGGATCAGCCCCAGCATTTT
len: 18; d_gene: TRBD2; v_gene: TRBV24-1; abundance: NA; j_gene: TRBJ2-2; CDR3aa: CATSDPGTSGPNTGELFF; CDR3nt: TGTGCCACCAGTGACCCCGGGACTAGCGGGCCGAACACCGGGGAGCTGTTTTTT
len: 17; d_gene: NA; v_gene: TRBV28; abundance: NA; j_gene: TRBJ2-5; CDR3aa: CASSLSRSGLVGEAQYF; CDR3nt: TGTGCCAGCAGTTTATCTAGAAGTGGCCTCGTGGGGGAGGCCCAGTACTTC
len: 15; d_gene: NA; v_gene: TRBV6-5; abundance: NA; j_gene: TRBJ2-2; CDR3aa: CASSSLRTFTGELFF; CDR3nt: TGTGCCAGCAGTAGCCTCAGAACCTTCACCGGGGAGCTGTTTTTT
len: 15; d_gene: NA; v_gene: TRBV18; abundance: NA; j_gene: TRBJ1-2; CDR3aa: CASSPASGANYGYTF; CDR3nt: TGTGCCAGCTCACCCGCGTCTGGAGCTAACTATGGCTACACCTTC
len: 15; d_gene: TRBD1; v_gene: TRBV28; abundance: once; j_gene: TRBJ1-5; CDR3aa: CASRGGTGANQPQHF; CDR3nt: TGTGCCAGCAGAGGCGGGACAGGGGCCAATCAGCCCCAGCATTTT
len: 16; d_gene: NA; v_gene: TRBV21-1; abundance: NA; j_gene: TRBJ2-3; CDR3aa: CASSEVREGVADTQYF; CDR3nt: TGTGCCAGCAGCGAGGTGCGGGAGGGCGTGGCAGATACGCAGTATTTT
len: 12; d_gene: NA; v_gene: TRBV5-1; abundance: NA; j_gene: TRBJ1-2; CDR3aa: CASSTPRDGYTF; CDR3nt: TGCGCCAGCAGCACCCCCAGGGATGGCTACACCTTC
len: 16; d_gene: TRBD2; v_gene: TRBV7-8; abundance: NA; j_gene: TRBJ2-1; CDR3aa: CASSLASGGSYNEQFF; CDR3nt: TGTGCCAGCAGCTTAGCTAGCGGGGGTTCCTACAATGAGCAGTTCTTC
len: 14; d_gene: TRBD1; v_gene: TRBV11-2; abundance: NA; j_gene: TRBJ1-2; CDR3aa: CASSSQQGAGGYTF; CDR3nt: TGTGCCAGCAGCTCCCAACAGGGGGCTGGTGGCTACACCTTC
len: 16; d_gene: NA; v_gene: TRBV7-3; abundance: NA; j_gene: TRBJ1-5; CDR3aa: CASSPNRFSTNQPQHF; CDR3nt: TGTGCCAGCAGCCCTAATCGATTCAGTACCAATCAGCCCCAGCATTTT
len: 14; d_gene: NA; v_gene: TRBV28; abundance: NA; j_gene: TRBJ2-3; CDR3aa: CASSHRASTDTQYF; CDR3nt: TGTGCCAGCAGTCACAGGGCTAGCACAGATACGCAGTATTTT